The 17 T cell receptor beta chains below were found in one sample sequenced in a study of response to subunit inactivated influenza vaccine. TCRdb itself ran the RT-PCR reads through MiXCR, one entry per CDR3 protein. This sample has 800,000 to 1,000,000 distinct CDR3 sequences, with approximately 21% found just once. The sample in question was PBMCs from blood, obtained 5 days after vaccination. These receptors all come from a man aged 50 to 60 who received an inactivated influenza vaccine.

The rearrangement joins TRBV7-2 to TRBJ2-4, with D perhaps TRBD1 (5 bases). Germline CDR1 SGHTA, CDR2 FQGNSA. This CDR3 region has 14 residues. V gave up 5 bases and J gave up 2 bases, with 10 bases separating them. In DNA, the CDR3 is TGTGCCAGCAGCCTCGGACAAACCAAAAACATTCAGTACTTC. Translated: CASSLGQTKNIQYF.

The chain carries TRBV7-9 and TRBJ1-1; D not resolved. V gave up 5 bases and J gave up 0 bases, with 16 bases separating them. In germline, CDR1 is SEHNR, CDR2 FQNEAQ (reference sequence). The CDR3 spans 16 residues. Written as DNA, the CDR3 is TGTGCCAGCAGCCCCCTGGATCAGGCCATGAACACTGAAGCTTTCTTT. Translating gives CASSPLDQAMNTEAFF. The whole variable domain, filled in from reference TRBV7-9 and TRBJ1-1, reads DTGVSQNPRHKITKRGQNVTFRCDPISEHNRLYWYRQTLGQGPEFLTYFQNEAQLEKSRLLSDRFSAERPKGSFSTLEIQRTEQGDSAMYLCASSPLDQAMNTEAFFGQGTRLTVV.

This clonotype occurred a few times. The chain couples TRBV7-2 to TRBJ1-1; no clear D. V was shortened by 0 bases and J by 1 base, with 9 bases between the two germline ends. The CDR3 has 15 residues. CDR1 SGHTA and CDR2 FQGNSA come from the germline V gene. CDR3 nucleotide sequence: TGTGCCAGCAGCTTAGCCCTGGGGAAGAACACTGAAGCTTTCTTT. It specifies CASSLALGKNTEAFF.

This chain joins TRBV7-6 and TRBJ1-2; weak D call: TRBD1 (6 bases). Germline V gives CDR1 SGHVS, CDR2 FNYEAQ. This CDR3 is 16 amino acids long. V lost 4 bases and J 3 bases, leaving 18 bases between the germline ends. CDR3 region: CASSSGTRTGDYGYTF. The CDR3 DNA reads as TGTGCCAGCAGCTCAGGGACACGGACTGGGGACTATGGCTACACCTTC.

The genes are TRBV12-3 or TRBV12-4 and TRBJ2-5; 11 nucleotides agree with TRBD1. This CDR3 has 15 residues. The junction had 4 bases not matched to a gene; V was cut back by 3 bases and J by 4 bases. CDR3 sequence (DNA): TGTGCCAGCAGTTTTGGCGGGACAGGGGGAGAGACCCAGTACTTC. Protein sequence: CASSFGGTGGETQYF.

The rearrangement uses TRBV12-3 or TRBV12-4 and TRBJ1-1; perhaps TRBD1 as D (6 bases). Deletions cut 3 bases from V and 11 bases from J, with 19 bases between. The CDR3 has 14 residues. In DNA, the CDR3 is TGTGCCAGCAGTTTTGCGGGGGCTCATGCGGCGGCTTTCTTT. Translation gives CASSFAGAHAAAFF.

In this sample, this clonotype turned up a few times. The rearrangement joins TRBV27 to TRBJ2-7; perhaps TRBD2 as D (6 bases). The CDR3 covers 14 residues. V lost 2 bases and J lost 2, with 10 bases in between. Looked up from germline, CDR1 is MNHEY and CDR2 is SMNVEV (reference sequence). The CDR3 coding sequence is TGTGCCAGCAGTTTACGGGGGATCCCCTACGAGCAGTACTTC. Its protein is CASSLRGIPYEQYF.

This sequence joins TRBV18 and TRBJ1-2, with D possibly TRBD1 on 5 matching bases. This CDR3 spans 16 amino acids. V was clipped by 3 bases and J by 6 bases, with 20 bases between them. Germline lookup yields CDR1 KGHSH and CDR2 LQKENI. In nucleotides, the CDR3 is TGTGCCAGCTCACCTGAACAGGCATTCGCCTCGGATGGCTACACCTTC. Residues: CASSPEQAFASDGYTF.

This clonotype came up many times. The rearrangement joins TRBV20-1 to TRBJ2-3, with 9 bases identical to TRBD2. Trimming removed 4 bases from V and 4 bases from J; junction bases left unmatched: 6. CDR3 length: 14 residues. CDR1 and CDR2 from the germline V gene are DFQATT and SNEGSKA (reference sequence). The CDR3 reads CSAKGTSLPDTQYF. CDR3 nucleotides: TGCAGTGCTAAGGGGACTAGCTTACCAGATACGCAGTATTTT.

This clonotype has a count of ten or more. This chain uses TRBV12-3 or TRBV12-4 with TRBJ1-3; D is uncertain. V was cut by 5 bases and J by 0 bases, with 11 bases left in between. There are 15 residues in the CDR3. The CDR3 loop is CASSTRRNSGNTIYF. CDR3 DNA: TGTGCCAGCAGTACACGACGGAACTCTGGAAACACCATATATTTT.

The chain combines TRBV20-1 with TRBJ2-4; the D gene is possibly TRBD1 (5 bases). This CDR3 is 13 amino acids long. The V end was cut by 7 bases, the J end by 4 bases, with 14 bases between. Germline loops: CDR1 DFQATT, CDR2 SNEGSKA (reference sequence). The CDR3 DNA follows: TGCAGTGGTTGGGAAGCAGGGAAAAACATTCAGTACTTC. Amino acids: CSGWEAGKNIQYF.

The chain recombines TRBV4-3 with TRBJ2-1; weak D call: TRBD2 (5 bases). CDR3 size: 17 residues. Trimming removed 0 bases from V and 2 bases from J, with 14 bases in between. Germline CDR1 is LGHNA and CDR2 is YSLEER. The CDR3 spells CASSQDLPGITYNEQFF. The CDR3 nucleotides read TGCGCCAGCAGCCAAGATCTTCCGGGGATCACCTACAATGAGCAGTTCTTC.

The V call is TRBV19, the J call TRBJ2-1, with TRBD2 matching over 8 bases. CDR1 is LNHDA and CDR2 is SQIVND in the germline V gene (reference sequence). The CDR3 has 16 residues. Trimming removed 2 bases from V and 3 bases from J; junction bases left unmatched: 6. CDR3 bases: TGTGCCAGTAGTATACGTCGAGCGGGGGTCTACAATGAGCAGTTCTTC. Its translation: CASSIRRAGVYNEQFF.

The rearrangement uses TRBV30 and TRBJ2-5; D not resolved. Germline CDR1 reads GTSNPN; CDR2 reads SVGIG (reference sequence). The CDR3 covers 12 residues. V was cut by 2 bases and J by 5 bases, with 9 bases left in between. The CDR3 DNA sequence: TGTGCCTGGAGTCAAGGTGGGGAGACCCAGTACTTC. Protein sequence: CAWSQGGETQYF.

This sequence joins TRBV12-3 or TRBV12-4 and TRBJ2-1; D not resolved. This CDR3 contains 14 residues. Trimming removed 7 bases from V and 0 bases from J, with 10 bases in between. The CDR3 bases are TGTGCCAGCACAAGGCCCCCCTCCTACAATGAGCAGTTCTTC. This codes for CASTRPPSYNEQFF.

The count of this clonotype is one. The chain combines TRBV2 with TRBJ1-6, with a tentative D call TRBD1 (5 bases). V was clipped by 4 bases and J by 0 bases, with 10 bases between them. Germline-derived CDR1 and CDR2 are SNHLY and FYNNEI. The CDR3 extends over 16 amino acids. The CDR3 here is CASSALGRSYNSPLHF. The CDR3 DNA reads TGTGCCAGCAGTGCGTTGGGACGCTCCTATAATTCACCCCTCCACTTT.

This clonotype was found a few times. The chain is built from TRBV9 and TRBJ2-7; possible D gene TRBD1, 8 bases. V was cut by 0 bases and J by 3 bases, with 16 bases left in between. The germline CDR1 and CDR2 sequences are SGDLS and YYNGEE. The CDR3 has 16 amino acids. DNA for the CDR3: TGTGCCAGCAGCGTAGCACCGACAGGGGAGGGCTACGAGCAGTACTTC. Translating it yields CASSVAPTGEGYEQYF.